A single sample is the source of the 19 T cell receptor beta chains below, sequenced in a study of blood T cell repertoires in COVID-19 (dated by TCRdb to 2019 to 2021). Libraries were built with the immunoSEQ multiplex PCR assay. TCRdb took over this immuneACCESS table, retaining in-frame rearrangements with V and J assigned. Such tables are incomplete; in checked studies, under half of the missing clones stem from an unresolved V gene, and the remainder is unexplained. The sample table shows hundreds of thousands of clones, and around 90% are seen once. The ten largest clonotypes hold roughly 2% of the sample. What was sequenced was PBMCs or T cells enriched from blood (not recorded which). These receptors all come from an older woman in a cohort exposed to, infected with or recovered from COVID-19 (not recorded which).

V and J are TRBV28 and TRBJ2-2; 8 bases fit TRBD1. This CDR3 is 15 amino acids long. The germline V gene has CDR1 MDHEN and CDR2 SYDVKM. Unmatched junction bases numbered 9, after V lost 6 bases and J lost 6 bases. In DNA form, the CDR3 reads TGTGCCAGCAGCCCAGGGGGCGTAAAGTCCGGGGAGCTGTTTTTT. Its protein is CASSPGGVKSGELFF.

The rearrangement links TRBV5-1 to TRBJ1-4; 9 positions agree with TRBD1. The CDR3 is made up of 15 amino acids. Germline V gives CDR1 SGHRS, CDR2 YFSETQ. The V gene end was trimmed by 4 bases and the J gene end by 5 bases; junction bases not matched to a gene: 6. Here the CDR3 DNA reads TGCGCCAGCAGCACCTGGACAGGGGCAAATGAAAAACTGTTTTTT. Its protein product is CASSTWTGANEKLFF.

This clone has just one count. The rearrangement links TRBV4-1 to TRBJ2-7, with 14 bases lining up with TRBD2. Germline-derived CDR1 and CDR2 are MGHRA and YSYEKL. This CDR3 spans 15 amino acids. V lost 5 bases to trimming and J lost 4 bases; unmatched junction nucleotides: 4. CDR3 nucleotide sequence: TGCGCCAGCAGCTATCGGACTAGCGGGGGGTACGAGCAGTACTTC. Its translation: CASSYRTSGGYEQYF.

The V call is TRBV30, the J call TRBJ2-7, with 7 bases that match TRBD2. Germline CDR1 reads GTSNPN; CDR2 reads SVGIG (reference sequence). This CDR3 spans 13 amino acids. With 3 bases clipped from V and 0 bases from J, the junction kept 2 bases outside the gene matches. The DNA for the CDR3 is TGTGCCTGGAGGGCGGGAGTCTCCTACGAGCAGTACTTC. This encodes CAWRAGVSYEQYF.

CDR3 protein: CASSLGQGARGYTF. CDR3 coding DNA: TGCGCCAGCAGCCTCGGACAGGGGGCACGCGGCTACACCTTC. The rearrangement uses TRBV5-1 and TRBJ1-2, with 11 bases lining up with TRBD1. Germline values: CDR1 SGHRS, CDR2 YFSETQ. V trimming: 4 bases; J trimming: 8 bases; junction bases outside the gene matches: 7. This CDR3 spans 14 amino acids.

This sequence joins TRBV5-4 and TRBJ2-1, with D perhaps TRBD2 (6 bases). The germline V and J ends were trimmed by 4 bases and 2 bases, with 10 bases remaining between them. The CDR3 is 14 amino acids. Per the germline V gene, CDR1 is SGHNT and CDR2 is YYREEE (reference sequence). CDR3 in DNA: TGTGCCAGCAGCCCTAGACTAGCCTACAATGAGCAGTTCTTC. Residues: CASSPRLAYNEQFF. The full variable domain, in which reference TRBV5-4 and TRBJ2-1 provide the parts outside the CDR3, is ETGVTQSPTHLIKTRGQQVTLRCSSQSGHNTVSWYQQALGQGPQFIFQYYREEENGRGNFPPRFSGLQFPNYSSELNVNALELDDSALYLCASSPRLAYNEQFFGPGTRLTVL.

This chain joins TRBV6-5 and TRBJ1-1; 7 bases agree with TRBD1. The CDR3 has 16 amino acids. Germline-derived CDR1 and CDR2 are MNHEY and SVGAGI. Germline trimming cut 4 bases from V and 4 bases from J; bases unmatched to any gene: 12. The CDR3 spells CASSSPRQGEGTEAFF. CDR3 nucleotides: TGTGCCAGCAGTTCCCCCCGACAGGGAGAAGGCACTGAAGCTTTCTTT.

The CDR3 reads CASSEAAVFRKRNTEAFF. CDR3 bases: TGTGCCAGCAGTGAAGCCGCGGTATTTAGGAAGAGGAACACTGAAGCTTTCTTT. This chain joins TRBV6-1 and TRBJ1-1; D is unresolved. The CDR3 covers 18 residues. V lost 0 bases, J lost 1 base, and 18 bases lay in between. CDR1 and CDR2 from the germline V gene are MNHNS and SASEGT.

CDR3 nucleotide sequence: TGTGCCAGCAGTACGACTAGCGGGAGGAACTCCTACGAGCAGTACTTC. This codes for CASSTTSGRNSYEQYF. The chain recombines TRBV28 with TRBJ2-7; 13 nucleotides match TRBD2. This CDR3 contains 16 residues. The ends lost 5 bases at V and 0 bases at J; junction bases unmatched: 4. The germline V gene has CDR1 MDHEN and CDR2 SYDVKM.

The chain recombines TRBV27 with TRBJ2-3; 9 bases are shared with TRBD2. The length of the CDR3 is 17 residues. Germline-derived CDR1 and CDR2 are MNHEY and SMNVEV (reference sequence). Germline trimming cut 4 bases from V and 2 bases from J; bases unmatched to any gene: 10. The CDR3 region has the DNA TGTGCCAGCAGTTCCGGGTTAGTAGCGGGGGCCACAGATACGCAGTATTTT. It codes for CASSSGLVAGATDTQYF.

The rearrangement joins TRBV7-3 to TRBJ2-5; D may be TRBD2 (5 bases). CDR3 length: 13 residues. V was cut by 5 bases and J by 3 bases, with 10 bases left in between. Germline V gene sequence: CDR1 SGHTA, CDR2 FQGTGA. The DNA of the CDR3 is TGTGCCAGCAGCCCATGGGGAGAAGAGACCCAGTACTTC. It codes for CASSPWGEETQYF. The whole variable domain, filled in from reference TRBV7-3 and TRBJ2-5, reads GAGVSQTPSNKVTEKGKYVELRCDPISGHTALYWYRQSLGQGPEFLIYFQGTGAADDSGLPNDRFFAVRPEGSVSTLKIQRTERGDSAVYLCASSPWGEETQYFGPGTRLLVL.

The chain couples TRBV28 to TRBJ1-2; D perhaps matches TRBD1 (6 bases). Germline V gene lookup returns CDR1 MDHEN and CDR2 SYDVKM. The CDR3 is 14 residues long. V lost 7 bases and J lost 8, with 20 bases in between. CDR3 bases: TGTGCCAGCATTCTCCAACAGGGTTGGGGAGGCTACACCTTC. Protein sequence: CASILQQGWGGYTF.

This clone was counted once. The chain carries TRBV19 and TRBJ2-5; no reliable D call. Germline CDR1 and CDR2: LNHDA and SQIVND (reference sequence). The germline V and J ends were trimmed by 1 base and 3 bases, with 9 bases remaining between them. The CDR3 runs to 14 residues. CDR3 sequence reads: CASSIGLVKETQYF. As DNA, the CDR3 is TGTGCCAGTAGTATAGGACTGGTAAAAGAGACCCAGTACTTC.

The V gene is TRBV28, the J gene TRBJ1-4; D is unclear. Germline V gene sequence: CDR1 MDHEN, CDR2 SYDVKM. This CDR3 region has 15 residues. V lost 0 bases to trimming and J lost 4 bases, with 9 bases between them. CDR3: CASSLWERINEKLFF. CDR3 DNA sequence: TGTGCCAGCAGTTTATGGGAGAGAATTAATGAAAAACTGTTTTTT.

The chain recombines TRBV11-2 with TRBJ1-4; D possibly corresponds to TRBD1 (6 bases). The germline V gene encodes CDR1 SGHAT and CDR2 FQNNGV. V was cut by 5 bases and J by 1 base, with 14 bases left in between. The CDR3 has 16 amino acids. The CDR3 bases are TGTGCCAGCAGCCCCCGGACAGTTGGAACTAATGAAAAACTGTTTTTT. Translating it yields CASSPRTVGTNEKLFF.

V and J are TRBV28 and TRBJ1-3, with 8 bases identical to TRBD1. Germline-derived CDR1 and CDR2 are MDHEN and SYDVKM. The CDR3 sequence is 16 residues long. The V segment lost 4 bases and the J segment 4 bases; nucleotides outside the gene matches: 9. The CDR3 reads CASSSGGQGGGNTIYF. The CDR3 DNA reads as TGTGCCAGCAGTTCCGGCGGACAGGGCGGAGGAAACACCATATATTTT.

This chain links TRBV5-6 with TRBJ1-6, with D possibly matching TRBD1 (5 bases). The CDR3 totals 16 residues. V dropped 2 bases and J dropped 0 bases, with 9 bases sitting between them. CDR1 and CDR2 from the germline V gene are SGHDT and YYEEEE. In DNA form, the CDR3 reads TGTGCCAGCAGCTTACTAAGGGGCTCCTATAATTCACCCCTCCACTTT. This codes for CASSLLRGSYNSPLHF.

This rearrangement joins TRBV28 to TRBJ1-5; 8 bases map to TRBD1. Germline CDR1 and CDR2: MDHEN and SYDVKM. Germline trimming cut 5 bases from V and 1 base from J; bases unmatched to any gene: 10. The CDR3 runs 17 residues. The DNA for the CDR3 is TGTGCCAGCAGTACCGGGACAGGATTTAGCAGCAATCAGCCCCAGCATTTT. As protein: CASSTGTGFSSNQPQHF. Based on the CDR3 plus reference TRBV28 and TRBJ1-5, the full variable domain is DVKVTQSSRYLVKRTGEKVFLECVQDMDHENMFWYRQDPGLGLRLIYFSYDVKMKEKGDIPEGYSVSREKKERFSLILESASTNQTSMYLCASSTGTGFSSNQPQHFGDGTRLSIL.

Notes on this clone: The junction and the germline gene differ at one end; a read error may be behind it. The CDR3 spells CATSLEAGTGRHF. The CDR3 DNA reads as TGTGCCACCAGCCTCGAGGCCGGGACAGGACGCCACTTC. The chain couples TRBV15 to TRBJ2-5, with TRBD1 identical over 8 bases. CDR1 and CDR2 from the germline V gene are LNHNV and YYDKDF (reference sequence). This CDR3 spans 13 amino acids.